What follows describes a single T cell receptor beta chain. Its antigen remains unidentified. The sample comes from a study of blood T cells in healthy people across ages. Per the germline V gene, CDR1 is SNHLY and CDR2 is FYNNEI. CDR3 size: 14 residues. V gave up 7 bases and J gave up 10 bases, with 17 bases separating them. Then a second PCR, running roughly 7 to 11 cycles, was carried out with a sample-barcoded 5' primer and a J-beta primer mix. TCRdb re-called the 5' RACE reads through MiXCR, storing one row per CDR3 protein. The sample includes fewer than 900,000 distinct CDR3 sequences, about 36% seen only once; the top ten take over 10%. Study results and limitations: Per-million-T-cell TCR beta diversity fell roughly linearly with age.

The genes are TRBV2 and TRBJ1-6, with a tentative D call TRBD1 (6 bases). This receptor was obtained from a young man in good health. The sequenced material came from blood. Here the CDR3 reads CASTPDSRGSPLHF. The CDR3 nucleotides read TGTGCCAGCACCCCGGACAGTCGGGGGTCACCCCTCCACTTT.